The T cell receptor beta chain under discussion was sequenced for a study of CD8+ T cells in alopecia areata. RNA extraction was followed by reverse transcription into cDNA, which acted as the sequencing template. Profiled with immunoSEQ multiplex PCR; TCRdb holds only in-frame clones, not every one. This sample carries 150,000 to 180,000 clones, about 53% of them seen once, and the ten largest clones take approximately 19%. Study-wide results and caveats: It was lesional scalp, especially alopecia totalis/universalis, that showed higher clonality than normal scalp.

A word on this clone: The antigen remains undetermined.

The germline CDR1 and CDR2 sequences are SGDLS and YYNGEE. J was trimmed by 2 bases and V by 0 bases; bases with no gene match: 6. There are 19 residues in the CDR3. This receptor was taken from a human donor with alopecia areata. V gene TRBV9 combines with J gene TRBJ2-2; 14 nucleotides align to TRBD2. The input for sequencing was CD8+ T cells sorted from blood, taken at week 0. CDR3 coding DNA: TGTGCCAGCAGCGTAGAGGGACTAGCGGGGGTTAAAAACACCGGGGAGCTGTTTTTT. Translating gives CASSVEGLAGVKNTGELFF.